Presented here are 10 T cell receptor beta chains from one specimen sequenced in a study of blood T cell repertoires in COVID-19. This table comes from immunoSEQ multiplex PCR, and its TCRdb copy is limited to in-frame clones, with some not included. This sample has roughly 340,000 clones, with around 91% found just once. Sequenced sample: peripheral blood. Receptor source: a woman between 18 and 30 years old who had recovered from COVID-19.

The chain links TRBV5-4 to TRBJ2-3; 7 positions agree with TRBD1. Trimming removed 0 bases from V and 6 bases from J; junction bases left unmatched: 4. The germline CDR1 and CDR2 sequences are SGHNT and YYREEE (reference sequence). This CDR3 is 14 amino acids long. As DNA, the CDR3 is TGTGCCAGCAGCTTGGAGGGGGCGCGGGATACGCAGTATTTT. Its translation is CASSLEGARDTQYF.

CDR3 loop: CASSYAGNTIYF. The CDR3 DNA reads as TGTGCCAGCAGTTACGCGGGAAACACCATATATTTT. This chain links TRBV6-2 or TRBV6-3 with TRBJ1-3; D gene unclear. CDR1 and CDR2 from the germline V gene are MNHEY and SVGEGT. This CDR3 has 12 residues. V lost 2 bases and J 4 bases, leaving 3 bases between the germline ends.

The chain's CDR3 is CASSHYRVGGYGYTF. The DNA for the CDR3 is TGTGCCAGCAGCCATTACAGGGTAGGGGGCTATGGCTACACCTTC. V is TRBV3-1 (or the pseudogene TRBV3-2) and J is TRBJ1-2, with a possible D match to TRBD1 (6 bases). The germline V gene has CDR1 LGHDT and CDR2 YNNKEL (reference sequence). V gave up 3 bases and J gave up 4 bases, with 15 bases separating them. The CDR3 loop spans 15 amino acids.

V gene TRBV4-3 combines with J gene TRBJ2-2; TRBD2 aligns across 10 bases. CDR1 LGHNA and CDR2 YSLEER come from the germline V gene. The ends lost 0 bases at V and 7 bases at J; junction bases unmatched: 11. The CDR3 spans 18 residues. The CDR3 loop is CASSQDGVAGGNYGELFF. The DNA for the CDR3 is TGCGCCAGCAGCCAAGATGGGGTAGCGGGAGGTAATTACGGGGAGCTGTTTTTT.

The rearrangement links TRBV27 to TRBJ1-5; possible D gene TRBD1, 5 bases. The germline V gene encodes CDR1 MNHEY and CDR2 SMNVEV (reference sequence). V dropped 6 bases and J dropped 5 bases, with 20 bases sitting between them. The CDR3 has 16 amino acids. Here the CDR3 reads CASRRDVGVGDQPQHF. The CDR3 coding sequence is TGTGCCAGCAGGCGGGACGTAGGGGTGGGCGATCAGCCCCAGCATTTT.

This clone was observed once. The rearrangement uses TRBV4-1 and TRBJ2-6; TRBD1 might be the D (6 bases). This CDR3 has 17 amino acids. Germline CDR1 is MGHRA and CDR2 is YSYEKL. Deletions cut 2 bases from V and 0 bases from J, with 11 bases between. CDR3 nucleotide sequence: TGCGCCAGCAGCCAACTCCACAGGGACTCTGGGGCCAACGTCCTGACTTTC. It specifies CASSQLHRDSGANVLTF.

The chain has TRBV4-3 and TRBJ1-5, with 8 nucleotides matching TRBD1. Germline CDR1 reads LGHNA; CDR2 reads YSLEER. The length of the CDR3 is 15 residues. The V and J ends lost 0 bases and 7 bases, in that order; junction bases with no gene match: 5. The CDR3 DNA is TGCGCCAGCAGCCAAGATGGACAGGGACTACAGCCCCAGCATTTT. Translated: CASSQDGQGLQPQHF.

Only one count was recorded for this clone. The rearrangement joins TRBV19 to TRBJ2-3, with a tentative D call TRBD1 (6 bases). Germline CDR1 and CDR2: LNHDA and SQIVND (reference sequence). The CDR3 extends over 15 amino acids. Between the trimmed V and J ends, which lost 3 bases and 3 bases, there was a span of 13 bases. CDR3: CASSIRTGNTDTQYF. The CDR3 nucleotides are TGTGCCAGTAGTATTAGAACAGGGAATACAGATACGCAGTATTTT.

This clone occurred once. The rearrangement links TRBV5-4 to TRBJ2-1; 10 bases are a match to TRBD1. Germline CDR1 is SGHNT and CDR2 is YYREEE (reference sequence). There are 14 residues in the CDR3. Trimming removed 1 base from V and 7 bases from J; junction bases left unmatched: 2. The CDR3 DNA follows: TGTGCCAGCAGCTTGCGGACAGGGGGTAATGAGCAGTTCTTC. Its protein is CASSLRTGGNEQFF.

V and J are TRBV5-4 and TRBJ2-1, with TRBD2 matching 8 bases. The CDR3 consists of 15 residues. CDR1 and CDR2 from the germline V gene are SGHNT and YYREEE (reference sequence). The V and J ends lost 1 base and 6 bases, in that order; junction bases with no gene match: 6. Here the CDR3 DNA reads TGTGCCAGCAGCTTGAACGCGGGAGGTTTCAATGAGCAGTTCTTC. This sequence encodes CASSLNAGGFNEQFF.